What follows are 27 T cell receptor beta chains derived from one specimen sequenced in a study of T cell repertoires in aging, cancer and after chemotherapy. Multiplex touch-down PCR with TRB-A/B primers amplified rearranged V-D-J TRB sequences. TCRdb re-called the multiplex PCR reads through MiXCR, storing one row per CDR3 protein. The sample lists around 8,600 distinct CDR3 sequences; about 22% were seen once. Peripheral blood genomic DNA, not sorted cells or RNA, was the template. Sequenced: blood. The receptors originated from a human donor with a blood cancer. The donor label of this sample is uncertain.

This clonotype is medium-sized within its sample. The chain couples TRBV27 to TRBJ2-1; TRBD1 aligns across 8 bases. Germline loops: CDR1 MNHEY, CDR2 SMNVEV (reference sequence). Unmatched junction bases numbered 4, after V lost 0 bases and J lost 6 bases. The CDR3 totals 15 residues. In DNA form, the CDR3 reads TGTGCCAGCAGTTTATCTGGGACAGGCGCCAATGAGCAGTTCTTC. Translation gives CASSLSGTGANEQFF.

This clonotype was observed many times. V usage is TRBV27 and J usage is TRBJ2-1; D is unclear. The V end lost 6 bases, the J end lost 1 base, and 16 bases lay between the germline ends. The CDR3 is made up of 16 amino acids. CDR1 and CDR2 (germline): MNHEY, SMNVEV (reference sequence). The CDR3 DNA follows: TGTGCCAGCAGGCCCCCGGGTTTTCGGTCCTACAATGAGCAGTTCTTC. Its protein product is CASRPPGFRSYNEQFF.

In its sample, this clonotype was seen a few times. This chain connects TRBV6-1 to TRBJ2-4, with D unresolved. V gave up 4 bases and J gave up 0 bases, with 10 bases separating them. The CDR3 spans 15 residues. In germline, CDR1 is MNHNS, CDR2 SASEGT. CDR3 protein: CASSGGHSAKNIQYF. The CDR3 DNA is TGTGCCAGCAGTGGCGGCCACTCAGCCAAAAACATTCAGTACTTC.

There are a few counts of this clonotype. The chain carries TRBV30 and TRBJ1-1; D might be TRBD1 (5 bases). The CDR3 is 13 residues long. Germline V lookup: CDR1 GTSNPN, CDR2 SVGIG (reference sequence). Trimming removed 0 bases from V and 4 bases from J, with 9 bases in between. CDR3 sequence reads: CAWSVRGTTEAFF. The CDR3, as DNA: TGTGCCTGGAGTGTACGAGGGACCACTGAAGCTTTCTTT.

The V call is TRBV18, the J call TRBJ1-2; D unclear. The CDR3 is 13 amino acids. Trimming removed 4 bases at V and 4 bases at J, with 10 bases between. Germline CDR1 and CDR2: KGHSH and LQKENI. CDR3 DNA sequence: TGTGCCAGCTCACTGGACCCCGGCTATGGCTACACCTTC. It codes for CASSLDPGYGYTF.

In its sample, this clonotype ranks as medium-sized (0.01 to 0.1%). The chain links TRBV6-1 to TRBJ2-2; 7 nucleotides agree with TRBD2. This CDR3 is 14 amino acids long. CDR1 is MNHNS, CDR2 SASEGT, per germline. The ends lost 6 bases at V and 4 bases at J; junction bases unmatched: 5. This CDR3 reads CASRGGGGTGELFF. The CDR3 DNA follows: TGTGCCAGCAGGGGGGGGGGAGGCACCGGGGAGCTGTTTTTT.

This clonotype rates as medium-sized. CDR3 sequence: CASSIQRPGGTEAFF. In DNA, the CDR3 is TGTGCCAGTAGTATCCAAAGGCCAGGTGGCACTGAAGCTTTCTTT. The V gene is TRBV19, the J gene TRBJ1-1; D gene ambiguous. Trimming stripped 3 bases from V and 4 bases from J, with 15 bases between. The CDR3 sequence is 15 residues long. Germline V lookup: CDR1 LNHDA, CDR2 SQIVND (reference sequence).

V gene TRBV21-1 combines with J gene TRBJ2-3; the table calls TRBD2, which could not be checked here. TRBV21-1 is annotated as a pseudogene. This CDR3 is 16 amino acids long. CDR3 sequence (DNA): TGTGCCAGCAACTATACTAGCGGACCGGTTTTTGATACGCAGTATTTT. Amino acids: CASNYTSGPVFDTQYF.

This clonotype is categorized as medium-sized (0.01 to 0.1%). The V gene is TRBV19, the J gene TRBJ2-5; 13 bases agree with TRBD2. CDR3 size: 15 residues. In germline, CDR1 is LNHDA, CDR2 SQIVND (reference sequence). Trimming removed 9 bases from V and 7 bases from J; junction bases left unmatched: 11. The CDR3 loop reads CASRTSGSATGTQYF. The CDR3 bases are TGTGCCAGCCGGACTAGCGGGAGTGCCACGGGGACCCAGTACTTC.

Relative to its sample, this clonotype is medium-sized. This chain uses TRBV6-5 with TRBJ2-7, with no clear D. Per germline, CDR1 MNHEY and CDR2 SVGAGI. The CDR3 length is 12 residues. Trimming stripped 6 bases from V and 7 bases from J, with 13 bases between. The CDR3 bases are TGTGCCAGCAGGACTGGGGTGGGAGAGCAGTACTTC. Encoded protein: CASRTGVGEQYF.

The V and J genes are TRBV6-5 and TRBJ2-7; 9 bases line up with TRBD1. V lost 6 bases and J lost 5; bases outside the gene matches: 11. This CDR3 contains 15 residues. Looked up from germline, CDR1 is MNHEY and CDR2 is SVGAGI. CDR3 region: CASRGGTGMVHEQYF. DNA for the CDR3: TGTGCCAGCAGGGGGGGGACAGGGATGGTCCACGAGCAGTACTTC.

This clonotype appeared a few times. The V and J genes are TRBV10-3 and TRBJ2-5; 11 bases agree with TRBD2. The CDR3 length is 16 residues. The germline V gene encodes CDR1 ENHRY and CDR2 SYGVKD. The ends lost 0 bases at V and 5 bases at J; junction bases unmatched: 5. The CDR3 sequence: CAISESSSGRKETQYF. CDR3 sequence (DNA): TGTGCCATCAGTGAGTCGTCTAGCGGGAGGAAGGAGACCCAGTACTTC.

This clonotype turned up a few times. The V gene is TRBV14, the J gene TRBJ2-1, with TRBD2 as a possible D gene (6 bases). The germline gives CDR1 SGHDN, CDR2 FVKESK. Trimming stripped 1 base from V and 11 bases from J, with 15 bases between. This CDR3 has 14 residues. The CDR3 coding sequence is TGTGCCAGCAGCCAAGGTTTGGTCGGGGGACAGCAGTTCTTC. Translating gives CASSQGLVGGQQFF.

In this sample, this clonotype is medium-sized. The V and J genes are TRBV5-4 and TRBJ2-1; the D call may be TRBD1 or TRBD2 (6 bases each). Germline V lookup: CDR1 SGHNT, CDR2 YYREEE (reference sequence). V lost 0 bases to trimming and J lost 2 bases, with 15 bases between them. CDR3 length: 17 amino acids. CDR3 nucleotides: TGTGCCAGCAGCTTGGAGCCCGGGGGCGCCGCCTACAATGAGCAGTTCTTC. Protein sequence: CASSLEPGGAAYNEQFF.

The chain combines TRBV28 with TRBJ1-2; D gene ambiguous. Trimming cost V 5 bases and J 1 base, with 11 bases left between them. CDR1 is MDHEN, CDR2 SYDVKM, per germline. The CDR3 runs 14 residues. This chain's CDR3 is CASSPTGYNYGYTF. The CDR3 region has the DNA TGTGCCAGCAGTCCCACGGGGTATAACTATGGCTACACCTTC.

The table lists this clonotype with a few counts. The chain employs TRBV27 and TRBJ2-7; the D is unclear. V lost 3 bases, J lost 3 bases, and 9 bases lay in between. This CDR3 spans 13 amino acids. Germline CDR1 is MNHEY and CDR2 is SMNVEV (reference sequence). Here the CDR3 DNA reads TGTGCCAGCAGTTTGACAAGGTTCTACGAGCAGTACTTC. Translation: CASSLTRFYEQYF.

The chain has TRBV7-9 and TRBJ2-7; D might be TRBD1 (5 bases). The V and J ends lost 2 bases and 3 bases respectively, with 11 bases between them. The germline gives CDR1 SEHNR, CDR2 FQNEAQ (reference sequence). This CDR3 has 14 amino acids. CDR3 coding DNA: TGTGCCAGCAGCTTATTTTTAGACAGCTACGAGCAGTACTTC. The encoded protein is CASSLFLDSYEQYF.

By sample share, this clonotype is medium-sized. The chain carries TRBV7-9 and TRBJ2-7; 8 bases agree with TRBD1. V was clipped by 5 bases and J by 4 bases; unmatched bases: 4. The CDR3 is 13 residues long. In germline, CDR1 is SEHNR, CDR2 FQNEAQ (reference sequence). The CDR3 DNA is TGTGCCAGCAGCCCCGGACAGGGTTACGAGCAGTACTTC. This encodes CASSPGQGYEQYF.

The chain uses TRBV10-3 and TRBJ2-2, with 8 positions matching TRBD1. Germline values: CDR1 ENHRY, CDR2 SYGVKD. The CDR3 contains 13 residues. Germline trimming cut 4 bases from V and 6 bases from J; bases unmatched to any gene: 1. The CDR3 DNA reads TGTGCCATCAGTGGGACAGGGTCCGGGGAGCTGTTTTTT. Translated, it gives CAISGTGSGELFF.

V and J are TRBV20-1 and TRBJ2-7; D is perhaps TRBD1 (6 bases). V shed 0 bases and J shed 3 bases, with 12 bases lying between them. CDR3 size: 14 residues. Germline CDR1 and CDR2: DFQATT and SNEGSKA (reference sequence). CDR3 protein: CSARDPVRGYEQYF. DNA for the CDR3: TGCAGTGCTAGAGATCCCGTCAGGGGCTACGAGCAGTACTTC.

This chain uses TRBV5-1 with TRBJ1-4; 9 bases align to TRBD1. This CDR3 is 16 amino acids long. Germline CDR1 and CDR2: SGHRS and YFSETQ. The V and J ends lost 0 bases and 7 bases, in that order; junction bases with no gene match: 7. In DNA, the CDR3 is TGCGCCAGCAGCTTGGCCGTCGGACAGGGGCGTGAAAAACTGTTTTTT. Its protein is CASSLAVGQGREKLFF.

The J gene is TRBJ2-7, the V gene TRBV27; 11 positions match TRBD2. Per germline, CDR1 MNHEY and CDR2 SMNVEV (reference sequence). Trimming at V came to 6 bases and at J to 7 bases, leaving 2 bases not matched to a gene. The CDR3 spans 12 residues. This CDR3 is CASRASGREQYF. The CDR3, as DNA: TGTGCCAGCAGGGCTAGCGGGAGGGAGCAGTACTTC.

CDR3 protein: CASSLGDRGQGYTF. The CDR3 coding sequence is TGTGCCAGCAGCCTAGGGGACAGGGGCCAAGGCTACACCTTC. J is TRBJ1-2 and V is TRBV7-6; 10 positions match TRBD1. V dropped 5 bases and J dropped 8; count of bases not matched to a gene: 8. The CDR3 has 14 residues. From germline, CDR1 is SGHVS and CDR2 FNYEAQ. Full variable domain (rest looked up from reference TRBV7-6 and TRBJ1-2): GAGVSQSPRYKVTKRGQDVALRCDPISGHVSLYWYRQALGQGPEFLTYFNYEAQQDKSGLPNDRFSAERPEGSISTLTIQRTEQRDSAMYRCASSLGDRGQGYTFGSGTRLTVV.

This rearrangement joins TRBV5-1 to TRBJ2-1; D remains unclear. In germline, CDR1 is SGHRS, CDR2 YFSETQ. V lost 4 bases, J lost 6 bases, and 17 bases lay in between. This CDR3 comprises 15 residues. CDR3 in DNA: TGCGCCAGCAGCGTTGGTGGGATCTCGGCCAATGAGCAGTTCTTC. This sequence encodes CASSVGGISANEQFF.

This clonotype was counted ten times or more. V and J are TRBV6-2 or TRBV6-3 and TRBJ2-1, with 12 positions matching TRBD2. Germline V gene data show CDR1 as MNHEY and CDR2 as SVGEGT. CDR3 size: 16 residues. V gave up 5 bases and J gave up 1 base; unmatched junction bases: 3. The CDR3 here is CASSRLAGASYNEQFF. DNA for the CDR3: TGTGCCAGCAGTAGACTAGCGGGAGCTTCCTACAATGAGCAGTTCTTC.

The V and J genes are TRBV6-5 and TRBJ2-3; 10 bases map to TRBD2. Germline CDR1 is MNHEY and CDR2 is SVGAGI. This CDR3 spans 13 amino acids. With 6 bases clipped from V and 8 bases from J, the junction kept 5 bases outside the gene matches. The CDR3: CASSPRLAGTQYF. The CDR3 nucleotides are TGTGCCAGCAGCCCTAGACTAGCGGGTACGCAGTATTTT.

Only a few counts were recorded for this clonotype. It is likely a read error, because the conserved phenylalanine at the end of the CDR3 is missing. No DNA is shown, since the ends of the CDR3 on it are uncertain; the CDR3 is the one TCRdb lists. The chain carries TRBV25-1 and TRBJ2-1. Per the germline V gene, CDR1 is MGHDK and CDR2 is SYGVNS. Inclusive of both ends, the CDR3 amounts to 10 amino acids. Here the CDR3 reads CASSEWVYLI.